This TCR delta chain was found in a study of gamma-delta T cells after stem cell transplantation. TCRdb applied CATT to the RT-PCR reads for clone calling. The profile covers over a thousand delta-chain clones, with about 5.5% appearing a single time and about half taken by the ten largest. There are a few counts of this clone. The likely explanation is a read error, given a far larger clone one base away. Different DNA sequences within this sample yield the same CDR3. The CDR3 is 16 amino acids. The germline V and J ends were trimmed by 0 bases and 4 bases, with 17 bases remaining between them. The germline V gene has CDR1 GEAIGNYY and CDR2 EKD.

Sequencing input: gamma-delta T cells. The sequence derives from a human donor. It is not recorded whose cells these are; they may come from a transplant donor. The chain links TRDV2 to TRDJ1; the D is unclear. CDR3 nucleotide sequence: TGTGCCTGTGACACCGTTGAGGATCAAACGGACGATAAACTCATCTTT. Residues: CACDTVEDQTDDKLIF.